Below are 31 T cell receptor beta chains sequenced from a single sample in a study of blood T cells in healthy people across ages. Primed by a sample-barcoded 5' primer and a J-beta primer mix, a second PCR proceeded for 7 to 11 cycles. TCRdb re-derived calls from the 5' RACE reads in MiXCR, one entry per CDR3 protein. The table has 750,000 to 1,000,000 distinct CDR3 sequences, under 35% seen once. These data were also reused for a study on T cells of mothers and their children.

Sequencing used blood. Receptors were obtained from a woman aged 40-49 years in good health.

The gene calls are TRBV29-1 and TRBJ2-3, with 10 nucleotides matching TRBD2. Germline lookup yields CDR1 SQVTM and CDR2 ANQGSEA. The CDR3 contains 14 residues. With V trimmed by 3 bases and J by 5 bases, 5 bases remained unmatched. The DNA of the CDR3 is TGCAGCGTTGAGGGGGTAGCGGGGGGAGATACGCAGTATTTT. Translation: CSVEGVAGGDTQYF.

In this sample, this clonotype turned up a few times. V usage is TRBV24-1 and J usage is TRBJ1-4; D perhaps matches TRBD1 (6 bases). Germline V CDR1 and CDR2: KGHDR, SFDVKD. This CDR3 comprises 19 residues. The ends were cut back, 9 bases at V and 0 bases at J, with 25 bases in the middle. CDR3 loop: CATFYWAGEAFATNEKLFF. Here the CDR3 DNA reads TGTGCCACCTTCTATTGGGCAGGGGAAGCCTTTGCAACTAATGAAAAACTGTTTTTT.

Notes on this clonotype: A much bigger clone sits one base away, suggesting this may be a read error. The chain carries TRBV28 and TRBJ2-1; D remains ambiguous. From germline, CDR1 is MDHEN and CDR2 SYDVKM. The CDR3 spans 14 residues. CDR3 in DNA: TGTGCCGGCAGTTCTTCAGAGGTTTACAATGAGCAGTTCTTC. Amino acids: CAGSSSEVYNEQFF. The full variable domain, rest sourced from reference TRBV28 and TRBJ2-1, is DVKVTQSSRYLVKRTGEKVFLECVQDMDHENMFWYRQDPGLGLRLIYFSYDVKMKEKGDIPEGYSVSREKKERFSLILESASTNQTSMYLCAGSSSEVYNEQFFGPGTRLTVL.

This clonotype was observed a few times. J is TRBJ2-7 and V is TRBV6-1, with 8 bases that match TRBD1. Trimming cost V 2 bases and J 4 bases; bases outside gene matches: 4. The CDR3 runs 14 residues. Germline CDR1 reads MNHNS; CDR2 reads SASEGT. This CDR3 is CASSEQGASYEQYF. The CDR3, as DNA: TGTGCCAGCAGTGAACAGGGGGCCTCTTACGAGCAGTACTTC.

This clonotype turned up a few times. The chain uses TRBV2 and TRBJ2-3, with 7 bases aligning to TRBD2. The CDR3 has 14 amino acids. From germline, CDR1 is SNHLY and CDR2 FYNNEI. V was clipped by 4 bases and J by 3 bases; unmatched bases: 4. CDR3 region: CASSATSETDTQYF. The DNA of the CDR3 is TGTGCCAGCAGTGCTACTAGCGAAACAGATACGCAGTATTTT.

This clonotype was observed once. The chain carries TRBV27 and TRBJ2-4, with 7 bases aligning to TRBD1. This CDR3 spans 16 amino acids. After removal of 8 bases from V and 5 bases from J, the junction contained 15 bases not matched to a gene. The germline V gene encodes CDR1 MNHEY and CDR2 SMNVEV (reference sequence). The CDR3 region is CASAARDSRRENIQYF. DNA of the CDR3: TGTGCCAGCGCCGCAAGGGACAGTCGAAGGGAAAACATTCAGTACTTC.

The chain combines TRBV28 with TRBJ2-5; tentatively, D is TRBD2 (5 bases). V lost 0 bases to trimming and J lost 13 bases, with 12 bases between them. The CDR3 totals 12 residues. Per the germline V gene, CDR1 is MDHEN and CDR2 is SYDVKM. The CDR3 nucleotides are TGTGCCAGCAGTTTATGGGACTCCTCTTTGTACTTC. Translation gives CASSLWDSSLYF.

V gene TRBV28 combines with J gene TRBJ2-6, with 7 bases aligning to TRBD2. The ends lost 7 bases at V and 2 bases at J; junction bases unmatched: 8. The CDR3 is made up of 16 amino acids. Germline V gene sequence: CDR1 MDHEN, CDR2 SYDVKM. CDR3 loop: CASNGGGVAGANVLTF. DNA of the CDR3: TGTGCCAGCAATGGGGGGGGTGTAGCTGGGGCCAACGTCCTGACTTTC.

The V gene is TRBV20-1, the J gene TRBJ2-3, with TRBD1 matching 10 bases. Germline CDR1 is DFQATT and CDR2 is SNEGSKA (reference sequence). This CDR3 spans 14 amino acids. Losses at the gene ends were 5 bases for V and 4 bases for J; bases not matched to a gene: 6. CDR3 bases: TGCAGTGCTCATCCGGGACAGGGGTCAGATACGCAGTATTTT. Translated: CSAHPGQGSDTQYF.

This chain joins TRBV3-1 and TRBJ1-2; possibly TRBD1 for D (5 bases). Trimming stripped 0 bases from V and 2 bases from J, with 7 bases between. Germline V gene data show CDR1 as LGHDT and CDR2 as YNNKEL (reference sequence). This CDR3 spans 14 amino acids. The CDR3 nucleotides are TGTGCCAGCAGCCAAGAGACAGCAAACTATGGCTACACCTTC. Its translation: CASSQETANYGYTF. Complete variable domain (other parts from reference TRBV3-1 and TRBJ1-2): DTAVSQTPKYLVTQMGNDKSIKCEQNLGHDTMYWYKQDSKKFLKIMFSYNNKELIINETVPNRFSPKSPDKAHLNLHINSLELGDSAVYFCASSQETANYGYTFGSGTRLTVV.

This clonotype was picked up a small number of times. The CDR3 spells CASSYLTGTPHSPLHF. DNA of the CDR3: TGTGCCAGCAGTTACCTAACAGGGACCCCCCATTCACCCCTCCACTTT. This chain joins TRBV6-5 and TRBJ1-6; tentative D call: TRBD1 (6 bases). The CDR3 spans 16 residues. Germline assignment: CDR1 MNHEY and CDR2 SVGAGI. Trimming stripped 2 bases from V and 8 bases from J, with 16 bases between.

As for this clonotype: A much larger clone lies one base from this, so it may be a read error. The rearrangement links TRBV20-1 to TRBJ2-1; D perhaps matches TRBD2 (6 bases). CDR3 length: 11 amino acids. The V end was cut by 3 bases, the J end by 7 bases, with 7 bases between. Germline V gene data show CDR1 as DFQATT and CDR2 as SNEGSKA (reference sequence). The DNA for the CDR3 is TGCAGTGCTAGTCGGGGGAATGAGCAGTTCTTC. Its protein is CSASRGNEQFF.

This clonotype showed up many times. The chain carries TRBV6-1 and TRBJ2-2; 10 bases align to TRBD2. V was pared by 4 bases and J by 1 base, with 0 bases of the junction left unmatched. CDR3 length: 15 amino acids. The germline CDR1 and CDR2 sequences are MNHNS and SASEGT. Written as DNA, the CDR3 is TGTGCCAGCAGTGGACTAGCGGGGAACACCGGGGAGCTGTTTTTT. Protein sequence: CASSGLAGNTGELFF.

This clonotype has more than one count but fewer than ten. This chain uses TRBV7-2 with TRBJ2-7; D uncertain. Germline loops: CDR1 SGHTA, CDR2 FQGNSA. The germline V and J ends were trimmed by 5 bases and 9 bases, with 17 bases remaining between them. CDR3 size: 13 residues. CDR3 loop: CASSPPLRMGQYF. The CDR3 DNA reads as TGTGCCAGCAGCCCCCCATTGAGAATGGGGCAGTACTTC.

The rearrangement links TRBV5-1 to TRBJ1-1; D gene ambiguous. Germline V CDR1 and CDR2: SGHRS, YFSETQ. This CDR3 region has 14 residues. Trimming took off 4 bases at V and 1 base at J, with 11 bases between the two ends. CDR3 in DNA: TGCGCCAGCAGCCCCCAGATGGAGAACACTGAAGCTTTCTTT. This gives the protein CASSPQMENTEAFF.

The chain recombines TRBV29-1 with TRBJ1-2, with unresolved D. From germline, CDR1 is SQVTM and CDR2 ANQGSEA. The CDR3 consists of 12 residues. Trimming stripped 5 bases from V and 5 bases from J, with 12 bases between. CDR3 protein: CSVMRQDYGYTF. CDR3 DNA sequence: TGCAGCGTTATGAGGCAGGATTATGGCTACACCTTC.

The chain couples TRBV12-5 to TRBJ2-7; TRBD1 is a possible D gene (5 bases). Germline-derived CDR1 and CDR2 are LGHNT and FRNRAP. V lost 5 bases to trimming and J lost 4 bases, with 12 bases between them. The CDR3 spans 13 residues. The CDR3 spells CASGRGGLYEQYF. Written as DNA, the CDR3 is TGTGCTAGTGGTAGGGGTGGCTTATACGAGCAGTACTTC.

This clonotype has more than one count but fewer than ten. The V call is TRBV11-2, the J call TRBJ1-2, with D tentatively TRBD1 (6 bases). Germline V gene sequence: CDR1 SGHAT, CDR2 FQNNGV. Trimming took off 1 base at V and 2 bases at J, with 11 bases between the two ends. The CDR3 runs 15 residues. CDR3 nucleotides: TGTGCCAGCAGCTTAGTGGACAGTTTAAACTATGGCTACACCTTC. Encoded protein: CASSLVDSLNYGYTF.

This chain joins TRBV5-1 and TRBJ1-2; a weak D match, TRBD1 (6 bases). The CDR3 loop spans 14 amino acids. The V end lost 4 bases, the J end lost 3 bases, and 13 bases lay between the germline ends. Germline CDR1 is SGHRS and CDR2 is YFSETQ. The CDR3 coding sequence is TGCGCCAGCAGCGGGGGGGCGCTTGACTATGGCTACACCTTC. This gives the protein CASSGGALDYGYTF.

This chain joins TRBV30 and TRBJ2-3, with 7 positions matching TRBD2. The length of the CDR3 is 14 residues. From germline, CDR1 is GTSNPN and CDR2 SVGIG (reference sequence). J was trimmed by 3 bases and V by 4 bases; bases with no gene match: 7. The CDR3 loop reads CAWILKGGTDTQYF. The CDR3 DNA follows: TGTGCCTGGATACTCAAGGGAGGGACAGATACGCAGTATTTT.

J is TRBJ2-1 and V is TRBV5-6; D tentatively fits TRBD1 or TRBD2 (6 bases each). CDR1 and CDR2 from the germline V gene are SGHDT and YYEEEE. CDR3 length: 15 amino acids. V shed 4 bases and J shed 4 bases, with 15 bases lying between them. CDR3 bases: TGTGCCAGCAGCCTGGGGGCGGGGTTTTACAATGAGCAGTTCTTC. It translates to CASSLGAGFYNEQFF.

This clonotype was counted only a few times. The rearrangement joins TRBV20-1 to TRBJ1-2; D is perhaps TRBD1 (5 bases). CDR1 and CDR2 (germline): DFQATT, SNEGSKA (reference sequence). This CDR3 is 14 amino acids long. The germline V and J ends were trimmed by 5 bases and 0 bases, with 13 bases remaining between them. CDR3 protein: CSARRQSPNYGYTF. CDR3 DNA sequence: TGCAGTGCTCGACGACAGTCCCCTAACTATGGCTACACCTTC.

This clonotype has more than one count but fewer than ten. The chain employs TRBV12-3 or TRBV12-4 and TRBJ2-5; no clear D. This CDR3 is built from 15 residues. Deletions cut 1 base from V and 5 bases from J, with 14 bases between. The CDR3 is CASSLVGAVRETQYF. In DNA, the CDR3 is TGTGCCAGCAGTTTAGTAGGCGCCGTACGGGAGACCCAGTACTTC.

The rearrangement links TRBV20-1 to TRBJ2-7; TRBD1 matches at 7 bases. Germline CDR1 reads DFQATT; CDR2 reads SNEGSKA (reference sequence). This CDR3 is 13 amino acids long. V lost 7 bases to trimming and J lost 2 bases; unmatched junction nucleotides: 8. CDR3 sequence reads: CSVSRQGTYEQYF. The DNA of the CDR3 is TGCAGTGTATCGCGACAGGGAACCTACGAGCAGTACTTC.

This clonotype has at least ten counts. The chain has TRBV20-1 and TRBJ2-1, with D tentatively TRBD2 (6 bases). V dropped 6 bases and J dropped 5 bases, with 20 bases sitting between them. In germline, CDR1 is DFQATT, CDR2 SNEGSKA (reference sequence). This CDR3 is 15 amino acids long. As DNA, the CDR3 is TGCAGTGCCAAGCCGTCCGGGACTCGCAACAATGAGCAGTTCTTC. Amino acid sequence: CSAKPSGTRNNEQFF.

The chain is built from TRBV28 and TRBJ2-2; D is perhaps TRBD1 (5 bases). The CDR3 runs to 15 residues. Trimming took off 7 bases at V and 4 bases at J, with 16 bases between the two ends. Germline V gene lookup returns CDR1 MDHEN and CDR2 SYDVKM. The CDR3 sequence: CASTDSWIRTGELFF. In DNA, the CDR3 is TGTGCCAGCACCGACAGCTGGATACGCACCGGGGAGCTGTTTTTT.

This clonotype was observed a few times. The chain combines TRBV5-1 with TRBJ1-2; 9 nucleotides line up with TRBD1. The CDR3 has 15 amino acids. The V segment lost 4 bases and the J segment 0 bases; nucleotides outside the gene matches: 4. From germline, CDR1 is SGHRS and CDR2 YFSETQ. CDR3 DNA: TGCGCCAGCAGCACTGGACAGGGGACTAACTATGGCTACACCTTC. Protein: CASSTGQGTNYGYTF.

Turning to this clonotype: Sequence at one end of the junction differs from germline and may be a read error. The CDR3 coding sequence is TGCGCCAGCAGCGGTACCGGGTCGAACACCGGGGAGCTGTTTTTT. Its protein is CASSGTGSNTGELFF. The chain links TRBV9 to TRBJ2-2, with D perhaps TRBD2 (5 bases). Germline V gene data show CDR1 as SGDLS and CDR2 as YYNGEE. The CDR3 is 15 residues long.

The J gene is TRBJ2-3, the V gene TRBV24-1, with 11 bases lining up with TRBD2. This CDR3 is built from 16 residues. V shed 3 bases, J shed 6 bases, and the junction held 7 bases outside the gene matches. The germline V gene has CDR1 KGHDR and CDR2 SFDVKD. The CDR3 spells CATSDPSGGTPDTQYF. The CDR3 DNA reads TGTGCCACCAGTGATCCTAGCGGGGGGACCCCGGATACGCAGTATTTT.

This clonotype showed up just a few times. V usage is TRBV20-1 and J usage is TRBJ2-4; D gene uncertain. Germline V lookup: CDR1 DFQATT, CDR2 SNEGSKA (reference sequence). The CDR3 is 17 amino acids. V was cut by 0 bases and J by 0 bases, with 15 bases left in between. Written as DNA, the CDR3 is TGCAGTGCTAGAGATGGAATCGCGCCTCTAGCCAAAAACATTCAGTACTTC. Its protein is CSARDGIAPLAKNIQYF.

In its sample, this clonotype was seen a few times. This sequence joins TRBV20-1 and TRBJ2-1, with no clear D. Trimming stripped 3 bases from V and 3 bases from J, with 3 bases between. The CDR3 runs to 11 residues. CDR1 is DFQATT, CDR2 SNEGSKA, per germline (reference sequence). This CDR3 is CSASLYNEQFF. Here the CDR3 DNA reads TGCAGTGCTAGTCTCTACAATGAGCAGTTCTTC.